This TCR beta chain was sequenced in a study of cytomegalovirus exposure and HLA in healthy donors. PCR involved 60 Vbeta and 13 Jbeta primers. Only in-frame clones appear in the TCRdb table, and some are missing; sequencing was by immunoSEQ multiplex PCR. This repertoire shows 220,000 or so clones, about 72% found once; its top ten account for around 4%. This clone appeared a few times. Trimming removed 2 bases at V and 3 bases at J, with 7 bases between. CDR1 and CDR2 from the germline V gene are MNHNY and SVGAGI (reference sequence). The CDR3 spans 13 residues. This chain joins TRBV6-6 and TRBJ1-2; no clear D gene. The sample consisted of PBMCs. The origin of this receptor is a male donor in good health and CMV-seronegative. CDR3 loop: CASSYKGDYGYTF. The CDR3 DNA reads TGTGCCAGCAGTTACAAGGGAGACTATGGCTACACCTTC.